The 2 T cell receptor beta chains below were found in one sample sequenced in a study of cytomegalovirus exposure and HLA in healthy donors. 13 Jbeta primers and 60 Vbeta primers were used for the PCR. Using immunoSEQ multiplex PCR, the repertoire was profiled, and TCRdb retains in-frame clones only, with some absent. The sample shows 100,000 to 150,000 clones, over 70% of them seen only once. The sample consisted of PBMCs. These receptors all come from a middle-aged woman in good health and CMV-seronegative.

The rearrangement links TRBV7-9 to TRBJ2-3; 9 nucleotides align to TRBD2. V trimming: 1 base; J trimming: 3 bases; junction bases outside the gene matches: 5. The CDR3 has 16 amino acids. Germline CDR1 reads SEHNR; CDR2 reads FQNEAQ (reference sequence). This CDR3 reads CASSLGLAGMTDTQYF. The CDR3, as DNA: TGTGCCAGCAGCTTAGGGCTAGCGGGAATGACAGATACGCAGTATTTT.

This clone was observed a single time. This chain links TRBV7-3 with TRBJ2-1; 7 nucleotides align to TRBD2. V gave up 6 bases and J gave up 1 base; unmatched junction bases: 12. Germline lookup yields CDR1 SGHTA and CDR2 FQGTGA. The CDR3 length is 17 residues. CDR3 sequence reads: CASRTPSGPTSYNEQFF. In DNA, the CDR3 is TGTGCCAGCAGGACTCCTAGCGGTCCCACTTCCTACAATGAGCAGTTCTTC.